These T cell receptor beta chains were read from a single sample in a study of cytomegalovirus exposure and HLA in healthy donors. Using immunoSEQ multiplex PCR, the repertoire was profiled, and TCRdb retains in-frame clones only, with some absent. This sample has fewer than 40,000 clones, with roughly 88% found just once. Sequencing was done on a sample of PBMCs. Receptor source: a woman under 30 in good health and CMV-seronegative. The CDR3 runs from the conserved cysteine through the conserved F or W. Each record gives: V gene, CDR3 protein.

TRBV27 CASRQTGTGPQHF
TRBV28 CASSTHSNPEKLFF
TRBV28 CASNGGGNYEQYF
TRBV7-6 CASSPRVSGQGSYEQYF
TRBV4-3 CASSQDPIRRGSYNEQFF
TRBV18 CASSYFRGLNQPQHF
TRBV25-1 CASSFSGRLYNEQFF
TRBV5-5 CASSLAGTDTQYF
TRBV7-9 CASSHPTRPNEQFF
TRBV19 CASSIGDSSEQYF
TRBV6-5 CASRTQFYSNQPQHF
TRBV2 CASSEADRSDSPLHF
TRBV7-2 CASSLAPRLRGAGEQYF
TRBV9 CASSASGGESSPLHF
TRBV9 CASSMSPSMNTGELFF
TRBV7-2 CASSSKGGGLNQPQHF
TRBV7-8 CASSPAWREGRYEQYF
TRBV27 CASSSLGQEYNEQFF
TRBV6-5 CASSRDRRTEAFF
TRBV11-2 CASSAIQVEQYF
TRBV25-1 CAIQPGTSGGEQYF
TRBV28 CASISPGTGSYEQYF
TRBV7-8 CASSSKGAGPHQPQHF
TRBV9 CASSARTGSNTGELFF
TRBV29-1 CSVDRGEKLFF
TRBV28 CASIQGWTEAFF
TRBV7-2 CASSPDRGSYGYTF
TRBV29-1 CSLGGDWAFF
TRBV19 CASSRDLGGEKLFF
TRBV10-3 CASIAGVNSYEQYF
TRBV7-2 CASSNTGTTEAFF
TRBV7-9 CASSPPGTSVGNTIYF
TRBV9 CASSPGEGGDNSPLHF
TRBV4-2 CASSQITRGGSGSYEQYF
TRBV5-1 CASSGTGLSYEQYF
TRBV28 CASRWEGGSGNTIYF
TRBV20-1 CSARFGEQFF
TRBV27 CASKTVTDTQYF
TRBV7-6 CASSFPGNEQFF
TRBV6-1 CASIDRTGLPNTGELFF
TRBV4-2 CASSQDPAVSGLRSYNEQFF
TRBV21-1 CASSKAAGNAFF